The following is a T cell receptor (beta chain) sequence with its context. The sample comes from a study of T cell responses to AZD1222 COVID-19 vaccine. Measured with immunoSEQ multiplex PCR; TCRdb has only the in-frame clones, and not every one. The sample carries about 120,000 clones, 80% to 90% recorded once. Germline values: CDR1 SGHTA, CDR2 FQGNSA. The V end was cut by 3 bases, the J end by 7 bases, with 12 bases between. The length of the CDR3 is 13 residues. The V and J genes are TRBV7-2 and TRBJ2-5; D is undetermined. Sequencing was performed on peripheral blood, taken on day 0 of AZD1222 vaccination. The source is an adult in good health. DNA for the CDR3: TGTGCCAGCAGCTTCGATAGGTGGGGGACCCAGTACTTC. Residues: CASSFDRWGTQYF.